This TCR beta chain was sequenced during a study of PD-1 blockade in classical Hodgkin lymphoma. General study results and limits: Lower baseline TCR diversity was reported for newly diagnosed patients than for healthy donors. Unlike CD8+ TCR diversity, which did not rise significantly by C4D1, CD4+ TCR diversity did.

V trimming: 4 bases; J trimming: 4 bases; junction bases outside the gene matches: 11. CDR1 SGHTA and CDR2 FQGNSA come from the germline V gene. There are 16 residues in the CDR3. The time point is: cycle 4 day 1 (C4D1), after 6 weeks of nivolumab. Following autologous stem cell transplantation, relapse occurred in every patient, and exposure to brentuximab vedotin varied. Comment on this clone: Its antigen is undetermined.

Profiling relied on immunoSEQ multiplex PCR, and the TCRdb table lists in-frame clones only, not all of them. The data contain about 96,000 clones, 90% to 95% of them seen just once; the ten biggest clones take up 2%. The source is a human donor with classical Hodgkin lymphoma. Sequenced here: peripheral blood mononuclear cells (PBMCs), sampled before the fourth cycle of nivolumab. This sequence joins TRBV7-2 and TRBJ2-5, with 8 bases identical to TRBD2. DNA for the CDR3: TGTGCCAGCAGCTCGTTGGCGGGACTAGTAATAGAGACCCAGTACTTC. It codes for CASSSLAGLVIETQYF.